The T cell receptor beta chain under discussion was sequenced for a study of T cells in Graves' hyperthyroidism and ophthalmopathy. Subjects with ophthalmopathy showed a Clinical Activity Score no lower than 3, a NOSPECS grade no lower than 4, and a duration shorter than 3 months. Diagnoses were established using clinical symptoms, serum thyroxine and TRAb, thyroid ultrasound and orbital computed tomography. There are many counts of this clonotype. The CDR3 covers 16 residues. Germline V gives CDR1 MGHRA, CDR2 YSYEKL. The germline V and J ends were trimmed by 1 base and 0 bases, with 12 bases remaining between them. RNA transcripts served as the template for amplifying TCR beta CDR3 regions. The TCR CDR3 was amplified in a first-round RT-PCR using the HTBI primer set. TCRdb fed the multiplex PCR reads into MiXCR, producing one record per CDR3 protein. This sample has around 520,000 distinct CDR3 sequences, with around 22% found just once.

The V gene is TRBV4-1, the J gene TRBJ1-2; no reliable D call. The sequence was collected from a woman aged 25 to 39 with Graves' ophthalmopathy. Material for sequencing was blood. CDR3 sequence reads: CASSQAVDQANYGYTF. CDR3 nucleotides: TGCGCCAGCAGCCAAGCCGTCGACCAAGCTAACTATGGCTACACCTTC.